This passage covers 23 T cell receptor beta chains from one sample sequenced in a study of T cells in women clearing cervical HPV infection. Clones were read by immunoSEQ multiplex PCR, and TCRdb kept only the in-frame ones, dropping some. This sample's clone table lists tens of thousands of clones. The sample was blood buffy coat. The receptors here all came from a woman between 18 and 75 years old with a cervical HPV16 infection that either progressed to CIN3+ or cleared (not recorded which).

With regard to this clone: The read ends 3 residues shy of where the CDR3 ends; the end is completed using the germline J gene. The J gene is TRBJ1-2, the V gene TRBV5-5; the D is unclear. The V end lost 7 bases, the J end lost 0 bases, and 10 bases lay between the germline ends. There are 13 residues in the CDR3. The V gene's germline CDR1 is SGHKS and CDR2 YYEKEE (reference sequence). CDR3 protein: CASRDSANYGYTF. The CDR3 DNA, read in part, is TGTGCCAGCCGTGACTCCGCTAACTATGGC.

Comments on this clone: The CDR3 is cut off 3 residues early in the read; its end comes from the germline J gene. V usage is TRBV5-1 and J usage is TRBJ2-3; 8 nucleotides align to TRBD2. The V gene's germline CDR1 is SGHRS and CDR2 YFSETQ. The CDR3 is 19 amino acids. V dropped 2 bases and J dropped 2; count of bases not matched to a gene: 16. This CDR3 is CASSLALTGAGGLTDTQYF. The covered CDR3 bases are TGCGCCAGCAGCTTAGCCCTCACCGGGGCGGGGGGTCTCACAGATACG.

On this clone itself: The read is 3 residues too short to cover the CDR3 end, so that end is filled in from the germline J gene. The J gene is TRBJ1-2, the V gene TRBV19, with TRBD1 matching over 7 bases. The J segment lost 7 bases and the V segment lost 6 bases, leaving 8 bases of the junction unmatched. The CDR3 extends over 13 amino acids. Germline loops: CDR1 LNHDA, CDR2 SQIVND (reference sequence). The CDR3 loop reads CASRPFGQAGYTF. The sequenced part of the CDR3 DNA is TGTGCCAGTAGACCATTCGGACAGGCTGGC.

In the case of this clone: The read falls 3 residues short of the CDR3 end, and the missing part is taken from the germline J gene. The chain employs TRBV20-1 and TRBJ1-1; D ambiguous. Per germline, CDR1 DFQATT and CDR2 SNEGSKA (reference sequence). The CDR3 is 14 residues long. V lost 2 bases and J lost 1, with 11 bases in between. The chain's CDR3 is CSARIGRQNTEAFF. CDR3 bases read: TGCAGTGCTAGAATCGGCAGGCAGAACACTGAA.

A word on this clone: Sequencing ends 3 residues short of the CDR3 end; the germline J gene provides the rest. V usage is TRBV7-2 and J usage is TRBJ1-5, with 7 bases that match TRBD1. The CDR3 spans 15 residues. Unmatched junction bases numbered 7, after V lost 5 bases and J lost 3 bases. Germline values: CDR1 SGHTA, CDR2 FQGNSA. The DNA read from the CDR3 is TGTGCCAGCAGCCCCCAACAGGGGCTCAATCAGCCC. This translates into CASSPQQGLNQP. The CDR3 as a whole reads CASSPQQGLNQPQHF.

Comment on this clone: The sequence runs out 3 residues before the end of the CDR3; the remainder is reconstructed from the germline J gene. V and J are TRBV20-1 and TRBJ2-7, with no clear D. Germline lookup yields CDR1 DFQATT and CDR2 SNEGSKA (reference sequence). V was cut by 0 bases and J by 2 bases, with 17 bases left in between. This CDR3 contains 16 residues. This chain's CDR3 is CSARDAGAGGPYEQYF. CDR3 DNA (partial): TGCAGTGCTAGAGATGCTGGCGCCGGCGGCCCCTACGAG.

To note about this clone: Read data end 3 residues before the CDR3 end; the end is taken from the germline J gene. The gene calls are TRBV5-6 and TRBJ2-5; no clear D. Per germline, CDR1 SGHDT and CDR2 YYEEEE. The germline V and J ends were trimmed by 4 bases and 4 bases, with 11 bases remaining between them. The CDR3 extends over 13 amino acids. CDR3 DNA (partial): TGTGCCAGCAGCCAAGTTACTGGAGAGACC. Translation: CASSQVTGET. The full CDR3 sequence reads CASSQVTGETQYF.

The CDR3 spells CASSSGGPYTLYSNQPQHF. The DNA read from the CDR3 is TGTGCCAGCAGTAGCGGGGGACCCTATACGCTCTATAGCAATCAGCCC. V is TRBV6-8 and J is TRBJ1-5; tentatively, D is TRBD1 (5 bases). The read falls 3 residues short of the CDR3 end, and the missing part is taken from the germline J gene. Trimming left V 5 bases short and J 0 bases short, with 23 bases between. The CDR3 contains 19 residues. CDR1 MNHGY and CDR2 SAAAGT come from the germline V gene.

Details on this clone: The CDR3 end lies 3 residues beyond the end of the read and is filled in from the germline J gene. Other nucleotide sequences in the sample specify the same CDR3. V gene TRBV7-9 combines with J gene TRBJ2-2; 9 bases align to TRBD1. The CDR3 length is 15 residues. J lost 8 bases, V lost 3 bases, and 7 bases had no gene match. Germline lookup yields CDR1 SEHNR and CDR2 FQNEAQ (reference sequence). CDR3 protein: CASSFWDRVSGELFF. The sequenced CDR3 bases are TGTGCCAGCAGCTTCTGGGACAGGGTGTCAGGGGAG.

With respect to this clone: The CDR3 goes on 3 residues after the read ends, and that part is filled in from the germline J gene. The rearrangement joins TRBV7-9 to TRBJ2-7; 7 bases are shared with TRBD2. The CDR3 contains 15 residues. V dropped 2 bases and J dropped 1; count of bases not matched to a gene: 5. CDR1 and CDR2 from the germline V gene are SEHNR and FQNEAQ (reference sequence). CDR3 sequence reads: CASSLRGGGSYEQYF. Partial CDR3 DNA: TGTGCCAGCAGCTTAAGGGGCGGGGGATCCTACGAG.

About this clone: The observed sequence ends 3 residues before the CDR3 terminus, with the missing tail filled in from the germline J gene. The chain links TRBV5-1 to TRBJ2-2, with D perhaps matching TRBD2 (5 bases). Between the trimmed V and J ends, which lost 3 bases and 5 bases, there was a span of 17 bases. The CDR3 contains 16 residues. Germline V gives CDR1 SGHRS, CDR2 YFSETQ. Incomplete CDR3 DNA: TGCGCCAGCAGCTCCCACCCCCGAGGACTTACCGGGGAG. Translating gives CASSSHPRGLTGE. The CDR3 in its entirety is CASSSHPRGLTGELFF.

Notes on this clone: The read finishes 3 residues shy of the CDR3 end, and the germline J gene is used to complete it. The gene calls are TRBV18 and TRBJ2-3, with D unresolved. CDR1 is KGHSH and CDR2 is LQKENI in the germline V gene. The CDR3 consists of 13 residues. The CDR3 sequence is CASSPQQKETQYF. Partial CDR3 DNA: TGTGCCAGCTCACCCCAACAGAAAGAGACG.

A word on this clone: The read stops 3 residues short of the end of the CDR3; the missing end is completed from the germline J gene. V usage is TRBV19 and J usage is TRBJ1-1, with 8 nucleotides matching TRBD1. Germline V CDR1 and CDR2: LNHDA, SQIVND (reference sequence). This CDR3 spans 13 amino acids. The DNA read from the CDR3 is TGTGCCAGTAGTACCACAGGGGGGGTCGAA. This translates into CASSTTGGVE. The CDR3 reads in full as CASSTTGGVEAFF.

To note about this clone: Sequencing ends 3 residues short of the CDR3 end; the germline J gene provides the rest. This chain joins TRBV30 and TRBJ2-2; D uncertain. Germline loops: CDR1 GTSNPN, CDR2 SVGIG (reference sequence). The CDR3 runs 13 residues. V lost 3 bases and J lost 5, with 10 bases in between. The chain's CDR3 is CAWSPQLTGELFF. Incomplete CDR3 DNA: TGTGCCTGGAGCCCCCAGTTGACCGGGGAG.

The chain's CDR3 is CASSIDTGGNTEAFF. The part of the CDR3 DNA that was read is TGTGCCAGTAGTATAGACACAGGGGGGAACACTGAA. The chain joins TRBV19 to TRBJ1-1; 8 positions match TRBD1. The read terminates 3 residues ahead of where the CDR3 ends, so the germline J gene completes it. V gave up 0 bases and J gave up 1 base; unmatched junction bases: 1. The CDR3 has 15 residues. From germline, CDR1 is LNHDA and CDR2 SQIVND (reference sequence).

Concerning this clone: The read finishes 3 residues shy of the CDR3 end, and the germline J gene is used to complete it. The chain employs TRBV7-9 and TRBJ2-2; maybe TRBD1 (6 bases). CDR3 length: 13 residues. In germline, CDR1 is SEHNR, CDR2 FQNEAQ (reference sequence). CDR3 sequence reads: CASSSRQDEKLFF. Incomplete CDR3 DNA: TGTGCCAGCAGCTCACGACAGGATGAAAAG.

Points on this clone: From the germline J gene comes the end of the CDR3, since the read stops 3 residues before it. This chain links TRBV12-3 or TRBV12-4 with TRBJ1-5; 7 bases map to TRBD1. Trimming took 8 bases from V and 8 from J; bases not matched to a gene: 6. The CDR3 consists of 12 residues. CDR3 sequence: CASRQGKKPQHF. The CDR3 DNA, read in part, is TGTGCCAGCCGACAGGGCAAAAAGCCC.

As to this clone: Other DNA sequences within the sample encode an identical CDR3. The CDR3: CASSLGLSSYNEQFF. Partial CDR3 DNA: TGCGCCAGCAGCTTGGGTCTAAGCTCCTACAATGAG. V is TRBV5-1 and J is TRBJ2-1; D remains ambiguous. From the germline J gene comes the end of the CDR3, since the read stops 3 residues before it. Looked up from germline, CDR1 is SGHRS and CDR2 is YFSETQ. Trimming removed 0 bases at V and 0 bases at J, with 7 bases between. The CDR3 consists of 15 residues.

Notes on this clone: The CDR3 end lies 3 residues beyond the end of the read and is filled in from the germline J gene. The chain combines TRBV19 with TRBJ2-6; D is possibly TRBD1 or TRBD2 (6 bases each). V was pared by 7 bases and J by 0 bases, with 10 bases between. Per the germline V gene, CDR1 is LNHDA and CDR2 is SQIVND (reference sequence). CDR3 length: 15 amino acids. The CDR3: CASTGGGSGANVLTF. Partial CDR3 DNA: TGTGCCAGTACCGGAGGGGGCTCTGGGGCCAACGTC.

As to this clone: The CDR3 end is not reached by the read, which stops 3 residues before it; the germline J gene fills it in. The chain joins TRBV19 to TRBJ1-4, with a tentative D call TRBD1 (5 bases). Germline loops: CDR1 LNHDA, CDR2 SQIVND (reference sequence). The CDR3 has 14 amino acids. CDR3 DNA (partial): TGTGCCAGTAGTCGTGGGTATGGGGCCAACGTA. This sequence encodes CASSRGYGANV. The entire CDR3 sequence reads CASSRGYGANVLFF. The whole variable domain, remainder taken from reference TRBV19 and TRBJ1-4, is DGGITQSPKYLFRKEGQNVTLSCEQNLNHDAMYWYRQDPGQGLRLIYYSQIVNDFQKGDIAEGYSVSREKKESFPLTVTSAQKNPTAFYLCASSRGYGANVLFFGSGTQLSVL.

In regard to this clone: The CDR3 goes on 3 residues after the read ends, and that part is filled in from the germline J gene. V usage is TRBV20-1 and J usage is TRBJ1-1; possibly TRBD1 for D (6 bases). The CDR3 is 11 amino acids. Germline V gives CDR1 DFQATT, CDR2 SNEGSKA (reference sequence). CDR3 protein: CSARQGIGAFF. The sequenced part of the CDR3 DNA is TGCAGTGCTAGACAGGGGATTGGG.

With respect to this clone: The observed sequence ends 3 residues before the CDR3 terminus, with the missing tail filled in from the germline J gene. This sequence joins TRBV7-6 and TRBJ2-7; D is possibly TRBD1 (7 bases). CDR1 is SGHVS, CDR2 FNYEAQ, per germline. V lost 1 base, J lost 4 bases, and 17 bases lay in between. This CDR3 comprises 16 residues. CDR3 DNA (partial): TGTGCCAGCAGCTTAGAGGGGGCAGGAGGGTGGTACGAG. Protein sequence: CASSLEGAGGWYE. The full CDR3 protein reads CASSLEGAGGWYEQYF.

Notes on this clone: The DNA ends 3 residues before the CDR3 does, and the rest of the CDR3 is filled in from the germline J gene. The chain couples TRBV20-1 to TRBJ2-1; no clear D. Trimming removed 1 base from V and 3 bases from J, with 10 bases in between. Germline CDR1 DFQATT, CDR2 SNEGSKA (reference sequence). The CDR3 contains 14 residues. The CDR3 bases that were read are TGCAGTGCTAGAGGAAGGGTCCGCTACAATGAG. It yields the protein CSARGRVRYNE. The CDR3 as a whole reads CSARGRVRYNEQFF.